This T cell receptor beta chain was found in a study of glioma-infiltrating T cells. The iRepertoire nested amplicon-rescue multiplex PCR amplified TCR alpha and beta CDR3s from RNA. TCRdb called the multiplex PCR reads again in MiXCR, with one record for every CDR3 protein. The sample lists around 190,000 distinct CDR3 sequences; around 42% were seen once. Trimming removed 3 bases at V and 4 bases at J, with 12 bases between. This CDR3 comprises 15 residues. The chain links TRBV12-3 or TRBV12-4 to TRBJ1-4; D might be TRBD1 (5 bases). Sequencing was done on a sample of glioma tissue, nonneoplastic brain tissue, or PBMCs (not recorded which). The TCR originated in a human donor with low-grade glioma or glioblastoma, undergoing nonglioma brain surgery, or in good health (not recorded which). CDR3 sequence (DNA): TGTGCCAGCAGTTTGTTTCGGGGGAATAATGAAAAACTGTTTTTT. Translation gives CASSLFRGNNEKLFF.